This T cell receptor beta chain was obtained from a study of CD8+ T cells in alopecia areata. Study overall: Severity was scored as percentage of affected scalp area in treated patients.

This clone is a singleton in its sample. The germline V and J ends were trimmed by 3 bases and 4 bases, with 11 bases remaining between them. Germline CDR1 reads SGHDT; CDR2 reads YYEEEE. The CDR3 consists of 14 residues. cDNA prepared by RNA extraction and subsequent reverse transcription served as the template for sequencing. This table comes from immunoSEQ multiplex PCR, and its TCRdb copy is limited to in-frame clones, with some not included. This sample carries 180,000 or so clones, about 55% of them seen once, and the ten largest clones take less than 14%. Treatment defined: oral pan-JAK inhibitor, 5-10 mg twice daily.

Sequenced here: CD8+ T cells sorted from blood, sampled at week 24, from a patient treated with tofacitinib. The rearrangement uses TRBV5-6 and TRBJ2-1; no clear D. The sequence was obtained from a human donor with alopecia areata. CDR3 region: CASSSEYSYNEQFF. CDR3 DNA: TGTGCCAGCAGCTCCGAATATTCTTACAATGAGCAGTTCTTC.